A selection of T cell receptor beta chains follows, all from one sample in a study of blood T cell repertoires in COVID-19. Sequencing used immunoSEQ multiplex PCR; TCRdb keeps in-frame clones, though not all of them. The top ten clones hold over 15% of a sample with approximately 200,000 clones, under 90% of them seen once. Sequenced sample: peripheral blood. All receptors come from a person aged 65-85 years with COVID-19, enrolled during active disease. The CDR3 runs from the conserved cysteine through the conserved F or W. Each record gives: J gene, D gene, V gene, CDR3 protein, CDR3 DNA. A D gene is named only where the DNA matches it firmly.

TRBJ2-3 - TRBV9 CASTGTPQDTQYF TGTGCCAGTACTGGGACTCCCCAGGATACGCAGTATTTT
TRBJ1-2 - TRBV6-2/TRBV6-3 CASSYPSGYTF TGTGCCAGCAGTTACCCGTCGGGCTACACCTTC
TRBJ1-1 - TRBV2 CASTGDNLVRTEAFF TGTGCCAGCACCGGGGACAATTTAGTTCGCACTGAAGCTTTCTTT
TRBJ1-1 - TRBV29-1 CSAGQNTEAFF TGCAGCGCGGGACAGAACACTGAAGCTTTCTTT
TRBJ1-4 TRBD1 TRBV4-1 CASSFRTGDNEKLFF TGCGCCAGCAGCTTTAGGACAGGGGATAATGAAAAACTGTTTTTT
TRBJ1-1 - TRBV7-9 CASSPLTGITEAFF TGTGCCAGCAGCCCCCTAACCGGGATCACTGAAGCTTTCTTT
TRBJ1-1 - TRBV6-1 CASSEERGMGAFF TGTGCCAGCAGTGAAGAGCGGGGGATGGGAGCTTTCTTT
TRBJ1-1 TRBD1 TRBV6-5 CASNTYRGNTEAFF TGTGCCAGCAATACTTACAGGGGCAACACTGAAGCTTTCTTT
TRBJ1-6 TRBD1 TRBV27 CASSLAGGYSSYNSPLHF TGTGCCAGCAGTTTAGCAGGGGGCTACAGCTCCTATAATTCACCCCTCCACTTT
TRBJ2-1 - TRBV7-8 CASSLDREGQFF TGTGCCAGCAGCTTAGACAGGGAAGGGCAGTTCTTC
TRBJ1-1 - TRBV6-1 CASSEALSFPNTEAFF TGTGCCAGCAGTGAAGCGCTATCCTTTCCGAACACTGAAGCTTTCTTT
TRBJ2-1 TRBD1 TRBV3-1/TRBV3-2 CASSQADRGSYNEQFF TGTGCCAGCAGCCAAGCCGACAGGGGCTCCTACAATGAGCAGTTCTTC
TRBJ2-7 TRBD2 TRBV5-4 CASSSSGGRGEQYF TGTGCCAGCAGCAGCTCGGGCGGGAGAGGCGAGCAGTACTTC
TRBJ1-1 - TRBV5-1 CASSDGSLGNTEAFF TGCGCCAGCAGCGACGGAAGTCTAGGGAACACTGAAGCTTTCTTT